Presented here are 10 T cell receptor beta chains from one specimen sequenced in a study of shared clonotypes between healthy human individuals. Sequencing was performed with immunoSEQ multiplex PCR; in TCRdb, only in-frame clones are kept and a portion is missing. Of 2 million to 2.5 million clones listed, approximately 93% are singletons. The sequencing sample was made of naive CD4+ T cells from PBMCs. The sample's subset: CD45RA+ positively selected. These receptors were collected from a man younger than 35 in good health. Some clones in this sample may be carry-over from other donors' samples.

The DNA for the CDR3 is TGTGCCAGCAGTGAACTAAGGGTTGGGGAAGCTTTCTTT. It codes for CASSELRVGEAFF. V gene TRBV6-1 combines with J gene TRBJ1-1; no firm D call. The CDR3 has 13 residues. The V gene's germline CDR1 is MNHNS and CDR2 SASEGT. V shed 2 bases and J shed 8 bases, with 12 bases lying between them.

The chain is built from TRBV5-1 and TRBJ2-2; tentatively, D is TRBD2 (5 bases). The CDR3 runs to 18 residues. Per the germline V gene, CDR1 is SGHRS and CDR2 is YFSETQ. Trimming removed 4 bases from V and 4 bases from J, with 23 bases in between. The CDR3 coding sequence is TGCGCCAGCAGCCTTGGCCATGGACCCACCGAGGGCACCGGGGAGCTGTTTTTT. This translates into CASSLGHGPTEGTGELFF.

The genes are TRBV7-2 and TRBJ2-7; either TRBD1 or TRBD2 may supply D (5 bases each). CDR3 size: 13 residues. Trimming removed 5 bases from V and 6 bases from J, with 14 bases in between. CDR1 and CDR2 from the germline V gene are SGHTA and FQGNSA. The CDR3 coding sequence is TGTGCCAGCAGCCCCCAAACGGGGCTCGAGCAGTACTTC. Amino acids: CASSPQTGLEQYF.

The V call is TRBV7-9, the J call TRBJ2-3, with D maybe TRBD2 (5 bases). This CDR3 is built from 15 residues. The V gene's germline CDR1 is SEHNR and CDR2 FQNEAQ (reference sequence). V was pared by 2 bases and J by 5 bases, with 14 bases between. CDR3 DNA: TGTGCCAGCAGCTTAATTCTGGGCGGAGGAGATACGCAGTATTTT. This codes for CASSLILGGGDTQYF.

The V and J genes are TRBV29-1 and TRBJ2-2; TRBD1 aligns across 11 bases. CDR3 length equals 14 residues. The V and J ends lost 7 bases and 2 bases, in that order; junction bases with no gene match: 3. Germline CDR1 SQVTM, CDR2 ANQGSEA. The CDR3 coding sequence is TGCAGCGCCTGGACAGGGGGCAACACCGGGGAGCTGTTTTTT. Residues: CSAWTGGNTGELFF.

This clone is a singleton in its sample. This sequence joins TRBV7-9 and TRBJ1-1; TRBD1 might be the D (5 bases). Germline values: CDR1 SEHNR, CDR2 FQNEAQ (reference sequence). The V end was cut by 1 base, the J end by 1 base, with 10 bases between. The CDR3 is 15 amino acids. Here the CDR3 DNA reads TGTGCCAGCAGCTTAGGGGGACTTCGGAACACTGAAGCTTTCTTT. Amino acid sequence: CASSLGGLRNTEAFF.

The V and J genes are TRBV6-5 and TRBJ2-7; unclear D gene. Trimming shortened V by 0 bases and J by 3 bases, and 12 bases separated the two germline ends. This CDR3 region has 15 residues. CDR1 and CDR2 (germline): MNHEY, SVGAGI. Written as DNA, the CDR3 is TGTGCCAGCAGTTACTCGACTGACGCCGGCTACGAGCAGTACTTC. Its translation is CASSYSTDAGYEQYF.

The gene calls are TRBV18 and TRBJ1-3; the D is unclear. Per germline, CDR1 KGHSH and CDR2 LQKENI. V was trimmed by 4 bases and J by 0 bases, leaving 10 bases between them. This CDR3 comprises 15 residues. The CDR3 bases are TGTGCCAGCTCACGGACGGGGATCTCTGGAAACACCATATATTTT. It encodes CASSRTGISGNTIYF.

The chain joins TRBV7-9 to TRBJ1-5; no clear D gene. The V end was cut by 7 bases, the J end by 4 bases, with 11 bases between. The CDR3 is 13 amino acids. CDR1 is SEHNR and CDR2 is FQNEAQ in the germline V gene (reference sequence). CDR3 nucleotide sequence: TGTGCCAGCACCCCAGGAGGAAATCAGCCCCAGCATTTT. Residues: CASTPGGNQPQHF. Full variable domain (missing parts from reference TRBV7-9 and TRBJ1-5): DTGVSQNPRHKITKRGQNVTFRCDPISEHNRLYWYRQTLGQGPEFLTYFQNEAQLEKSRLLSDRFSAERPKGSFSTLEIQRTEQGDSAMYLCASTPGGNQPQHFGDGTRLSIL.

Here the CDR3 reads CASSRPRETQYF. CDR3 sequence (DNA): TGTGCCAGCAGCCGGCCTAGGGAGACCCAGTACTTC. The chain employs TRBV14 and TRBJ2-5, with D uncertain. Germline CDR1 and CDR2: SGHDN and FVKESK. The CDR3 is made up of 12 amino acids. V shed 4 bases and J shed 5 bases, with 8 bases lying between them.